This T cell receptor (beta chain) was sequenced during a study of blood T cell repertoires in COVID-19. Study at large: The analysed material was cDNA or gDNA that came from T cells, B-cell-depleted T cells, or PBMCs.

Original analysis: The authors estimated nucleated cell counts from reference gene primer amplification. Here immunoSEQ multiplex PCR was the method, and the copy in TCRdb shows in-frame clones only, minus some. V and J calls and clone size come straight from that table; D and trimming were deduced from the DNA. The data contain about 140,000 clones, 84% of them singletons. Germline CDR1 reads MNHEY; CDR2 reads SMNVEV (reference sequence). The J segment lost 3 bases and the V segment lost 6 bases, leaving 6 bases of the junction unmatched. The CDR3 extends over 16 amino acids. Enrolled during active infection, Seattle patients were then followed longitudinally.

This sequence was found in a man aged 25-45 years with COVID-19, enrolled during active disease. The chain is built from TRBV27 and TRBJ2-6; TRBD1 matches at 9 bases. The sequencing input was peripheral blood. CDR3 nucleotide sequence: TGTGCCAGCAGGACACAGGGGGCCGTTGGGGCCAACGTCCTGACTTTC. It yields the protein CASRTQGAVGANVLTF.